The 23 T cell receptor beta chains given below trace back to one sample, sequenced in a study of shared clonotypes between healthy human individuals. The assay was immunoSEQ multiplex PCR, and TCRdb's table has in-frame clones only and misses some. This table holds around 2,100,000 clones, around 96% found once. The naive CD8 subset, CD45RO-negative cells positively selected for CCR7, excluded terminally differentiated effector memory CD45RA+ cells. The sample comprised naive CD8+ T cells sorted from blood. The receptor set was obtained from a man younger than 30 in good health.

The chain uses TRBV7-9 and TRBJ2-7; no definite D call. Germline lookup yields CDR1 SEHNR and CDR2 FQNEAQ (reference sequence). Trimming cost V 4 bases and J 1 base, with 8 bases left between them. The CDR3 consists of 13 residues. The CDR3 is CASSSFRSYEQYF. The CDR3 DNA reads TGTGCCAGCAGCTCTTTCAGGTCCTACGAGCAGTACTTC. Variable domain in full (rest from reference TRBV7-9 and TRBJ2-7): DTGVSQNPRHKITKRGQNVTFRCDPISEHNRLYWYRQTLGQGPEFLTYFQNEAQLEKSRLLSDRFSAERPKGSFSTLEIQRTEQGDSAMYLCASSSFRSYEQYFGPGTRLTVT.

Turning to this clone: The sample holds other DNA sequences that translate to the same CDR3. The chain uses TRBV27 and TRBJ1-1, with D unclear. Looked up from germline, CDR1 is MNHEY and CDR2 is SMNVEV (reference sequence). V was shortened by 2 bases and J by 2 bases, with 6 bases between the two germline ends. The CDR3 runs 13 residues. The CDR3 spells CASSLTPNTEAFF. The CDR3 bases are TGTGCCAGCAGTTTAACGCCCAACACTGAAGCTTTCTTT.

The chain combines TRBV6-1 with TRBJ1-6; 7 bases agree with TRBD1. CDR1 MNHNS and CDR2 SASEGT come from the germline V gene. V was pared by 3 bases and J by 0 bases, with 2 bases of the junction left unmatched. The CDR3 has 16 amino acids. CDR3: CASSDRDSSYNSPLHF. CDR3 nucleotide sequence: TGTGCCAGCAGTGACCGGGACAGCTCCTATAATTCACCCCTCCACTTT.

This chain links TRBV11-2 with TRBJ2-7; no firm D call. V dropped 2 bases and J dropped 0 bases, with 11 bases sitting between them. Germline-derived CDR1 and CDR2 are SGHAT and FQNNGV. This CDR3 has 15 amino acids. CDR3 in DNA: TGTGCCAGCAGCTTAAGGGCGGAACGCTCCTACGAGCAGTACTTC. It specifies CASSLRAERSYEQYF.

V usage is TRBV5-1 and J usage is TRBJ2-7; D gene ambiguous. Between the trimmed V and J ends, which lost 4 bases and 4 bases, there was a span of 15 bases. CDR3 length equals 14 residues. Germline-derived CDR1 and CDR2 are SGHRS and YFSETQ. The CDR3 DNA is TGCGCCAGCAGCCACACTGGGGTAGGGTACGAGCAGTACTTC. Translation gives CASSHTGVGYEQYF.

The chain employs TRBV28 and TRBJ2-7, with TRBD1 matching 8 bases. The CDR3 loop spans 15 amino acids. Germline CDR1 reads MDHEN; CDR2 reads SYDVKM. V lost 0 bases, J lost 4 bases, and 5 bases stayed unmatched. The CDR3 reads CASSLWGQVRYEQYF. The CDR3 DNA sequence: TGTGCCAGCAGTTTATGGGGACAGGTGAGATACGAGCAGTACTTC.

The V gene is TRBV4-2, the J gene TRBJ2-2; D not certain. Germline CDR1 and CDR2: LGHNA and YNFKEQ. CDR3 length: 17 amino acids. V lost 0 bases to trimming and J lost 1 base, with 12 bases between them. In DNA form, the CDR3 reads TGTGCCAGCAGCCAAGATGTGGCAGAGCTGAACACCGGGGAGCTGTTTTTT. It is translated as CASSQDVAELNTGELFF.

The genes are TRBV7-2 and TRBJ1-2; D may be TRBD1 (6 bases). This CDR3 spans 15 amino acids. The germline V gene has CDR1 SGHTA and CDR2 FQGNSA. V gave up 0 bases and J gave up 3 bases, with 11 bases separating them. CDR3 amino acids: CASSLAQGNDYGYTF. The CDR3 DNA reads as TGTGCCAGCAGCTTAGCACAGGGCAACGACTATGGCTACACCTTC. The variable domain in full, with the rest retrieved from reference TRBV7-2 and TRBJ1-2, is GAGVSQSPSNKVTEKGKDVELRCDPISGHTALYWYRQSLGQGLEFLIYFQGNSAPDKSGLPSDRFSAERTGGSVSTLTIQRTQQEDSAVYLCASSLAQGNDYGYTFGSGTRLTVV.

The gene calls are TRBV4-3 and TRBJ1-1, with a weak D call TRBD1 (5 bases). There are 14 residues in the CDR3. Germline CDR1 and CDR2: LGHNA and YSLEER. Deletions cut 4 bases from V and 5 bases from J, with 14 bases between. In DNA, the CDR3 is TGCGCCAGCAGCCCGGGGGAGGGTTGGACTGAAGCTTTCTTT. Residues: CASSPGEGWTEAFF.

Turning to this clone: Additional DNA sequences in this sample encode the identical CDR3. This chain joins TRBV7-6 and TRBJ2-7; D uncertain. CDR3 size: 13 residues. Deletions cut 3 bases from V and 1 base from J, with 7 bases between. Germline V gene lookup returns CDR1 SGHVS and CDR2 FNYEAQ. In DNA form, the CDR3 reads TGTGCCAGCAGCTTGCACGGTTCCTACGAGCAGTACTTC. This codes for CASSLHGSYEQYF.

J is TRBJ1-4 and V is TRBV6-5; D is unclear. The CDR3 runs to 15 residues. The V end was cut by 4 bases, the J end by 7 bases, with 16 bases between. Germline V gives CDR1 MNHEY, CDR2 SVGAGI. The CDR3 here is CASSSGLRLTEKLFF. The CDR3 DNA reads as TGTGCCAGCAGTTCGGGCCTCCGACTGACTGAAAAACTGTTTTTT.

This chain connects TRBV29-1 to TRBJ2-7; 7 nucleotides agree with TRBD1. With V trimmed by 6 bases and J by 0 bases, 8 bases remained unmatched. CDR1 is SQVTM and CDR2 is ANQGSEA in the germline V gene. This CDR3 is 14 amino acids long. This CDR3 reads CSVVPGDSSYEQYF. For the CDR3, the DNA is TGCAGCGTCGTCCCAGGGGACAGCTCCTACGAGCAGTACTTC.

The CDR3 nucleotides read TGTGCCAGCAGCTTTAGCGCGAACACCGGGGAGCTGTTTTTT. This encodes CASSFSANTGELFF. This sequence joins TRBV7-9 and TRBJ2-2, with a tentative D call TRBD2 (5 bases). CDR3 length: 14 residues. The V and J ends lost 3 bases and 0 bases respectively, with 5 bases between them. Germline V gene lookup returns CDR1 SEHNR and CDR2 FQNEAQ (reference sequence).

The rearrangement uses TRBV7-9 and TRBJ2-7, with 8 bases identical to TRBD2. V trimming: 0 bases; J trimming: 6 bases; junction bases outside the gene matches: 10. Germline lookup yields CDR1 SEHNR and CDR2 FQNEAQ (reference sequence). The length of the CDR3 is 16 residues. CDR3: CASSLASGMMDPEQYF. CDR3 nucleotides: TGTGCCAGCAGCTTAGCTAGCGGGATGATGGACCCCGAGCAGTACTTC.

The chain combines TRBV27 with TRBJ1-2; D is perhaps TRBD1 (6 bases). From germline, CDR1 is MNHEY and CDR2 SMNVEV (reference sequence). The CDR3 contains 14 residues. With 1 base removed from V and 8 bases from J, the gap between germline ends came to 14 bases. CDR3 sequence: CASSLLGRGGGYTF. The CDR3 nucleotides read TGTGCCAGCAGTTTATTAGGCAGGGGAGGAGGCTACACCTTC.

The V call is TRBV6-1, the J call TRBJ2-7; no definite D call. Germline CDR1 is MNHNS and CDR2 is SASEGT. Deletions cut 7 bases from V and 2 bases from J, with 12 bases between. CDR3 size: 13 residues. The CDR3 here is CASTFENTYEQYF. Here the CDR3 DNA reads TGTGCCAGCACTTTCGAGAATACCTACGAGCAGTACTTC.

The rearrangement uses TRBV30 and TRBJ1-1; D possibly corresponds to TRBD1 (6 bases). The CDR3 consists of 15 residues. V lost 3 bases and J 5 bases, leaving 19 bases between the germline ends. Germline assignment: CDR1 GTSNPN and CDR2 SVGIG (reference sequence). The CDR3 DNA follows: TGTGCCTGGAGGGGGGCACGGGGTAAGGGAACTGAAGCTTTCTTT. It yields the protein CAWRGARGKGTEAFF.

J is TRBJ2-5 and V is TRBV6-6; TRBD2 might be the D (5 bases). Germline V gene lookup returns CDR1 MNHNY and CDR2 SVGAGI (reference sequence). CDR3 length equals 11 residues. Trimming stripped 10 bases from V and 4 bases from J, with 10 bases between. For the CDR3, the DNA is TGTGCCACCCACGGAGGAGAGACCCAGTACTTC. Translated, it gives CATHGGETQYF.

The chain has TRBV9 and TRBJ1-6, with TRBD1 as a possible D gene (6 bases). The CDR3 covers 14 residues. V shed 3 bases and J shed 4 bases, with 8 bases lying between them. Germline V gene data show CDR1 as SGDLS and CDR2 as YYNGEE. CDR3 region: CASSETGYNSPLHF. As DNA, the CDR3 is TGTGCCAGCAGCGAGACAGGATATAATTCACCCCTCCACTTT.

The gene calls are TRBV6-6 and TRBJ2-3, with a weak D call TRBD1 (5 bases). The germline CDR1 and CDR2 sequences are MNHNY and SVGAGI (reference sequence). V lost 0 bases and J lost 2, with 12 bases in between. The CDR3 has 16 amino acids. The CDR3 reads CASSYSKDTITDTQYF. The CDR3 region has the DNA TGTGCCAGCAGTTACTCCAAGGACACTATCACAGATACGCAGTATTTT.

Concerning this clone itself: The identical CDR3 is also encoded by other nucleotide sequences in the sample. As DNA, the CDR3 is TGTGCCAGCAGCGTAGGAACGGGCTATGGCTACACCTTC. It translates to CASSVGTGYGYTF. The genes are TRBV9 and TRBJ1-2; D gene ambiguous. With 0 bases removed from V and 4 bases from J, the gap between germline ends came to 7 bases. The CDR3 contains 13 residues. Germline V gives CDR1 SGDLS, CDR2 YYNGEE.

This clone was found once. This chain links TRBV4-3 with TRBJ1-1; 8 positions match TRBD1. Trimming removed 2 bases from V and 0 bases from J; junction bases left unmatched: 2. CDR1 LGHNA and CDR2 YSLEER come from the germline V gene. This CDR3 has 15 residues. The CDR3: CASSQTTGVNTEAFF. The CDR3 DNA reads TGCGCCAGCAGCCAAACGACAGGGGTGAACACTGAAGCTTTCTTT.

Note on this clone: Other DNA sequences in this sample translate to the same CDR3. The chain carries TRBV9 and TRBJ2-3; the match to TRBD2 covers 7 bases. Germline lookup yields CDR1 SGDLS and CDR2 YYNGEE. The J segment lost 2 bases and the V segment lost 0 bases, leaving 3 bases of the junction unmatched. The CDR3 consists of 15 residues. CDR3 nucleotides: TGTGCCAGCAGCGTAGAGGGGAGGGACACAGATACGCAGTATTTT. It translates to CASSVEGRDTDTQYF. Full variable domain (outside the CDR3, taken from reference TRBV9 and TRBJ2-3): DSGVTQTPKHLITATGQRVTLRCSPRSGDLSVYWYQQSLDQGLQFLIQYYNGEERAKGNILERFSAQQFPDLHSELNLSSLELGDSALYFCASSVEGRDTDTQYFGPGTRLTVL.